This passage covers 15 T cell receptor beta chains from one sample sequenced in a study of shared clonotypes between healthy human individuals (TCRdb year 2020). Library creation used the immunoSEQ multiplex PCR assay. The table was pulled from immuneACCESS by TCRdb, which kept in-frame rearrangements only. Such tables lose some clones; where checked, under half of the loss comes from unresolved V genes, and the rest has no known cause. The sample records hundreds of thousands of clones, about 95% of which are singletons. Under 0.06% of the sample rests with the top ten. Sequenced input: naive CD4+ T cells sorted from blood. The sample's cell subset or site label, decoded: CD45RA+ positively selected. These receptors came from a woman aged 30 to 39 in good health.

This clone appeared once. The chain links TRBV5-4 to TRBJ1-4; no clear D. V was pared by 0 bases and J by 5 bases, with 5 bases between. The length of the CDR3 is 13 residues. Per the germline V gene, CDR1 is SGHNT and CDR2 is YYREEE (reference sequence). As DNA, the CDR3 is TGTGCCAGCAGCTTGGAGACAAATGAAAAACTGTTTTTT. Residues: CASSLETNEKLFF.

The V call is TRBV30, the J call TRBJ2-1, with D unresolved. Trimming removed 2 bases from V and 10 bases from J, with 18 bases in between. Per the germline V gene, CDR1 is GTSNPN and CDR2 is SVGIG (reference sequence). This CDR3 is built from 14 residues. CDR3 DNA sequence: TGTGCCTGGAGTTGGCAAAGGGAAAGATTCGAGCAGTTCTTC. It encodes CAWSWQRERFEQFF.

The chain links TRBV28 to TRBJ2-7, with 11 bases lining up with TRBD2. Unmatched junction bases numbered 8, after V lost 5 bases and J lost 5 bases. There are 15 residues in the CDR3. Germline assignment: CDR1 MDHEN and CDR2 SYDVKM. CDR3 DNA sequence: TGTGCCAGCAGTGCATTAGCGGGAGGGGTCCACGAGCAGTACTTC. It specifies CASSALAGGVHEQYF.

The chain joins TRBV6-5 to TRBJ1-2; no clear D gene. Germline-derived CDR1 and CDR2 are MNHEY and SVGAGI. The CDR3 runs to 14 residues. Trimming left V 4 bases short and J 2 bases short, with 11 bases between. DNA for the CDR3: TGTGCCAGCAGTTCTCGTGGGCCGAACTATGGCTACACCTTC. Its translation is CASSSRGPNYGYTF.

The chain combines TRBV6-5 with TRBJ2-1, with 13 positions matching TRBD2. In germline, CDR1 is MNHEY, CDR2 SVGAGI. CDR3 length: 15 residues. V dropped 6 bases and J dropped 6; count of bases not matched to a gene: 5. CDR3 residues: CASSQLAGGINEQFF. The CDR3 DNA reads TGTGCCAGCAGCCAACTAGCGGGAGGGATCAATGAGCAGTTCTTC.

V usage is TRBV27 and J usage is TRBJ1-6, with D perhaps matching TRBD1 (6 bases). V was trimmed by 5 bases and J by 7 bases, leaving 15 bases between them. The CDR3 runs to 15 residues. Per the germline V gene, CDR1 is MNHEY and CDR2 is SMNVEV (reference sequence). CDR3 DNA sequence: TGTGCCAGCAGTCGGGTGGGGGCGGGAAATTCACCCCTCCACTTT. Encoded protein: CASSRVGAGNSPLHF.

This CDR3 is CASSLFASGSYEQYF. DNA of the CDR3: TGTGCCAGCAGTTTATTCGCTAGCGGGAGCTACGAGCAGTACTTC. The rearrangement uses TRBV28 and TRBJ2-5; 10 bases agree with TRBD2. The J call may not be correct, given that the DNA end is closer to TRBJ2-7. This CDR3 contains 15 residues. Germline-derived CDR1 and CDR2 are MDHEN and SYDVKM.

Turning to this clone: The sample contains more than one DNA sequence encoding this CDR3. The rearrangement links TRBV19 to TRBJ2-1; D is possibly TRBD1 or TRBD2 (5 bases each). The ends were cut back, 1 base at V and 2 bases at J, with 9 bases in the middle. CDR3 length: 15 amino acids. Germline CDR1 reads LNHDA; CDR2 reads SQIVND (reference sequence). CDR3 nucleotide sequence: TGTGCCAGTAGTATAGCTGGGGGTCCCTACAATGAGCAGTTCTTC. Translated, it gives CASSIAGGPYNEQFF.

The V and J genes are TRBV7-2 and TRBJ2-4, with 7 bases identical to TRBD2. Unmatched junction bases numbered 7, after V lost 1 base and J lost 7 bases. The CDR3 is 15 residues long. CDR1 is SGHTA, CDR2 FQGNSA, per germline. As DNA, the CDR3 is TGTGCCAGCAGCTTAGTATCAGGGACTACCAACATTCAGTACTTC. This gives the protein CASSLVSGTTNIQYF.

This chain connects TRBV15 to TRBJ1-5; D call uncertain. The germline V gene has CDR1 LNHNV and CDR2 YYDKDF (reference sequence). The CDR3 has 15 residues. The germline V and J ends were trimmed by 6 bases and 2 bases, with 14 bases remaining between them. The CDR3 region has the DNA TGTGCCACCAGAGCGGGAGGGATGGGCAATCAGCCCCAGCATTTT. This translates into CATRAGGMGNQPQHF.

The V and J genes are TRBV7-9 and TRBJ1-1; the match to TRBD1 covers 9 bases. The germline V gene has CDR1 SEHNR and CDR2 FQNEAQ (reference sequence). V was clipped by 5 bases and J by 0 bases; unmatched bases: 4. This CDR3 is built from 15 residues. CDR3 amino acids: CASSPGDRVNTEAFF. The DNA for the CDR3 is TGTGCCAGCAGCCCCGGGGACAGGGTGAACACTGAAGCTTTCTTT.

Here the CDR3 DNA reads TGCGCCAGCTCCCCGGGACAGGGCCACGAGCAGTACTTC. As protein: CASSPGQGHEQYF. The rearrangement uses TRBV5-1 and TRBJ2-7; 9 nucleotides match TRBD1. J was trimmed by 5 bases and V by 7 bases; bases with no gene match: 7. The CDR3 runs 13 residues. Germline-derived CDR1 and CDR2 are SGHRS and YFSETQ.

The chain uses TRBV25-1 and TRBJ2-2, with 14 bases that match TRBD2. Trimming took 1 base from V and 4 from J; bases not matched to a gene: 2. The germline CDR1 and CDR2 sequences are MGHDK and SYGVNS. The CDR3 is 17 residues long. CDR3: CASSESGLAGVTGELFF. The CDR3 bases are TGTGCCAGCAGTGAATCGGGACTAGCGGGAGTCACCGGGGAGCTGTTTTTT. The full variable domain, with the rest looked up from reference TRBV25-1 and TRBJ2-2, is EADIYQTPRYLVIGTGKKITLECSQTMGHDKMYWYQQDPGMELHLIHYSYGVNSTEKGDLSSESTVSRIRTEHFPLTLESARPSHTSQYLCASSESGLAGVTGELFFGEGSRLTVL.

This sequence joins TRBV2 and TRBJ1-4, with D possibly matching TRBD1 (5 bases). Trimming removed 8 bases from V and 4 bases from J, with 20 bases in between. The CDR3 has 16 amino acids. CDR1 SNHLY and CDR2 FYNNEI come from the germline V gene. The CDR3 is CASRGQGLLGNEKLFF. The CDR3 bases are TGTGCCAGCCGAGGCCAGGGATTGTTGGGTAATGAAAAACTGTTTTTT. Drawing the rest from reference TRBV2 and TRBJ1-4, the complete variable domain is EPEVTQTPSHQVTQMGQEVILRCVPISNHLYFYWYRQILGQKVEFLVSFYNNEISEKSEIFDDQFSVERPDGSNFTLKIRSTKLEDSAMYFCASRGQGLLGNEKLFFGSGTQLSVL.

CDR3 nucleotides: TGTGCCAGCAGCGGGGGACTAGCGGGAGCTCGGGAGACCCAGTACTTC. Translated: CASSGGLAGARETQYF. The rearrangement uses TRBV11-2 and TRBJ2-5, with TRBD2 matching over 14 bases. Germline V gene sequence: CDR1 SGHAT, CDR2 FQNNGV. There are 16 residues in the CDR3. J was trimmed by 5 bases and V by 5 bases; bases with no gene match: 7.